Shown below are 30 T cell receptor beta chains from a single sample sequenced in a study of cytomegalovirus exposure and HLA in healthy donors. The study ran its PCR with 60 Vbeta and 13 Jbeta primers. Sequencing used immunoSEQ multiplex PCR; TCRdb keeps in-frame clones, though not all of them. The data hold roughly 170,000 clones, with approximately 81% observed a single time. Sequencing input: PBMCs. These receptors were collected from a man aged 30 to 45 in good health and CMV-seronegative.

This chain connects TRBV10-3 to TRBJ2-7; a possible D gene is TRBD1 (5 bases). Germline loops: CDR1 ENHRY, CDR2 SYGVKD. This CDR3 spans 14 amino acids. Deletions cut 2 bases from V and 3 bases from J, with 11 bases between. The CDR3 reads CAISEGAFLYEQYF. CDR3 bases: TGTGCCATCAGTGAGGGGGCATTCCTCTACGAGCAGTACTTC.

This chain uses TRBV27 with TRBJ1-1; TRBD1 is a possible D gene (5 bases). From germline, CDR1 is MNHEY and CDR2 SMNVEV (reference sequence). With 2 bases removed from V and 3 bases from J, the gap between germline ends came to 13 bases. This CDR3 region has 15 residues. CDR3 DNA sequence: TGTGCCAGCAGTTTAGGGGCCAGGGCTGACACTGAAGCTTTCTTT. Translating gives CASSLGARADTEAFF.

This clone was seen only a few times. The chain recombines TRBV6-5 with TRBJ1-6; no definite D call. The CDR3 loop spans 15 amino acids. Germline values: CDR1 MNHEY, CDR2 SVGAGI. V was shortened by 2 bases and J by 10 bases, with 15 bases between the two germline ends. The CDR3 is CASSYEGSVRSPLHF. DNA of the CDR3: TGTGCCAGCAGTTACGAAGGGAGTGTAAGATCACCCCTCCACTTT.

V and J are TRBV18 and TRBJ1-3; 8 bases line up with TRBD1. The junction had 1 base not matched to a gene; V was cut back by 0 bases and J by 0 bases. Germline CDR1 KGHSH, CDR2 LQKENI. The CDR3 loop spans 16 amino acids. In DNA form, the CDR3 reads TGTGCCAGCTCACCACCCGGGACAGGCTCTGGAAACACCATATATTTT. Translated, it gives CASSPPGTGSGNTIYF.

This clone turned up a few times. J is TRBJ2-1 and V is TRBV27, with D tentatively TRBD1 (5 bases). Germline CDR1 and CDR2: MNHEY and SMNVEV (reference sequence). This CDR3 has 15 amino acids. The V gene lost 0 bases and the J gene lost 7 bases, with 13 bases spanning the gap. CDR3 protein: CASSLSAMGRNEQFF. CDR3 sequence (DNA): TGTGCCAGCAGTTTATCTGCGATGGGGCGAAATGAGCAGTTCTTC.

V and J are TRBV6-6 and TRBJ1-2; 8 bases line up with TRBD1. Germline assignment: CDR1 MNHNY and CDR2 SVGAGI (reference sequence). The CDR3 sequence is 16 residues long. The junction had 8 bases not matched to a gene; V was cut back by 4 bases and J by 1 base. The chain's CDR3 is CASSFWQGAINYGYTF. The CDR3 nucleotides read TGTGCCAGCAGTTTCTGGCAGGGGGCCATTAACTATGGCTACACCTTC.

This chain connects TRBV9 to TRBJ1-1, with D uncertain. CDR3 length equals 14 residues. V was pared by 0 bases and J by 5 bases, with 11 bases between. Germline CDR1 and CDR2: SGDLS and YYNGEE. The CDR3 DNA is TGTGCCAGCAGCGTAGGAGGGAGTGATACTGAAGCTTTCTTT. Translated, it gives CASSVGGSDTEAFF.

This clone was picked up one time. The identical CDR3 is also encoded by other nucleotide sequences in the sample. V and J are TRBV6-5 and TRBJ1-1, with D maybe TRBD1 (5 bases). Trimming left V 0 bases short and J 9 bases short, with 8 bases between. This CDR3 is 12 amino acids long. The germline CDR1 and CDR2 sequences are MNHEY and SVGAGI. CDR3 in amino acids: CASSYSQGKAFF. The CDR3 DNA reads as TGTGCCAGCAGTTACTCGCAGGGAAAAGCTTTCTTT.

The genes are TRBV11-2 and TRBJ2-1; a possible D gene is TRBD1 (5 bases). Trimming took 7 bases from V and 5 from J, leaving 12 bases between them. The CDR3 is 13 residues long. Germline V CDR1 and CDR2: SGHAT, FQNNGV. For the CDR3, the DNA is TGTGCCAGCAAGGAGACGACAGACAATGAGCAGTTCTTC. This encodes CASKETTDNEQFF. The full variable domain, its missing parts supplied by reference TRBV11-2 and TRBJ2-1, is EAGVAQSPRYKIIEKRQSVAFWCNPISGHATLYWYQQILGQGPKLLIQFQNNGVVDDSQLPKDRFSAERLKGVDSTLKIQPAKLEDSAVYLCASKETTDNEQFFGPGTRLTVL.

The rearrangement links TRBV2 to TRBJ1-5, with D unclear. This CDR3 contains 14 residues. Germline-derived CDR1 and CDR2 are SNHLY and FYNNEI. The V gene lost 4 bases and the J gene lost 0 bases, with 7 bases spanning the gap. The CDR3 DNA reads as TGTGCCAGCAGTGCGAGGGTTAGCAATCAGCCCCAGCATTTT. It specifies CASSARVSNQPQHF.

There are a few counts of this clone. V gene TRBV7-3 combines with J gene TRBJ2-3; 11 nucleotides line up with TRBD2. V was pared by 4 bases and J by 5 bases, with 2 bases of the junction left unmatched. CDR1 is SGHTA and CDR2 is FQGTGA in the germline V gene. There are 14 residues in the CDR3. In DNA form, the CDR3 reads TGTGCCAGCAGCTATGGACTAGCGGGAGATACGCAGTATTTT. Protein sequence: CASSYGLAGDTQYF.

The rearrangement joins TRBV5-1 to TRBJ2-3; D gene unclear. The CDR3 totals 14 residues. V lost 0 bases, J lost 4 bases, and 9 bases lay in between. Germline CDR1 is SGHRS and CDR2 is YFSETQ. This CDR3 is CASSLASPADTQYF. CDR3 DNA sequence: TGCGCCAGCAGCTTGGCAAGTCCAGCAGATACGCAGTATTTT.

This rearrangement joins TRBV19 to TRBJ1-2, with TRBD1 matching over 9 bases. The CDR3 spans 14 residues. V gave up 3 bases and J gave up 8 bases; unmatched junction bases: 7. Per the germline V gene, CDR1 is LNHDA and CDR2 is SQIVND (reference sequence). CDR3 sequence (DNA): TGTGCCAGTAGTATGCTCGGACAGGGGCGAGGCTACACCTTC. Its translation: CASSMLGQGRGYTF.

This rearrangement joins TRBV7-9 to TRBJ2-7; 7 positions agree with TRBD2. V shed 5 bases, J shed 2 bases, and the junction held 3 bases outside the gene matches. CDR1 SEHNR and CDR2 FQNEAQ come from the germline V gene (reference sequence). The CDR3 consists of 13 residues. CDR3 bases: TGTGCCAGCAGCAGACTAGCCGCCTACGAGCAGTACTTC. Residues: CASSRLAAYEQYF.

CDR3 nucleotide sequence: TGTGCCAGCTCACCAATCGACAGGGGCCAATACGAGCAGTACTTC. Translating gives CASSPIDRGQYEQYF. The chain uses TRBV18 and TRBJ2-7; 8 nucleotides match TRBD1. J was trimmed by 4 bases and V by 2 bases; bases with no gene match: 7. The germline gives CDR1 KGHSH, CDR2 LQKENI. The length of the CDR3 is 15 residues.

Only a few counts were recorded for this clone. The J gene is TRBJ1-1, the V gene TRBV6-6; 9 bases match TRBD1. This CDR3 contains 13 residues. V lost 8 bases and J lost 5; bases outside the gene matches: 6. From germline, CDR1 is MNHNY and CDR2 SVGAGI (reference sequence). CDR3 region: CASLWDRETEAFF. CDR3 in DNA: TGTGCCAGCCTTTGGGACAGGGAGACTGAAGCTTTCTTT.

The V call is TRBV5-6, the J call TRBJ2-5; D might be TRBD1 (5 bases). CDR1 is SGHDT, CDR2 YYEEEE, per germline. V lost 0 bases and J lost 5, with 14 bases in between. The CDR3 has 15 residues. The CDR3 DNA is TGTGCCAGCAGCTTGGGACAGCCAGTGGTGGAGACCCAGTACTTC. Translated, it gives CASSLGQPVVETQYF. The variable domain in full, with the rest retrieved from reference TRBV5-6 and TRBJ2-5, is DAGVTQSPTHLIKTRGQQVTLRCSPKSGHDTVSWYQQALGQGPQFIFQYYEEEERQRGNFPDRFSGHQFPNYSSELNVNALLLGDSALYLCASSLGQPVVETQYFGPGTRLLVL.

This clone was detected once. This chain connects TRBV19 to TRBJ2-7; D is possibly TRBD2 (6 bases). CDR3 length equals 14 residues. The germline V and J ends were trimmed by 5 bases and 0 bases, with 11 bases remaining between them. Germline V gene data show CDR1 as LNHDA and CDR2 as SQIVND (reference sequence). CDR3 nucleotides: TGTGCCAGTAGTTTACCGGGACTCTCCTACGAGCAGTACTTC. Its protein is CASSLPGLSYEQYF.

The chain joins TRBV28 to TRBJ1-6; D is unresolved. The ends were cut back, 4 bases at V and 9 bases at J, with 13 bases in the middle. The germline CDR1 and CDR2 sequences are MDHEN and SYDVKM. This CDR3 has 14 amino acids. The CDR3 DNA follows: TGTGCCAGCAGTTATCCCGGGAGAGGTTCACCCCTCCACTTT. This sequence encodes CASSYPGRGSPLHF.

This clone is a singleton in its sample. The rearrangement uses TRBV4-1 and TRBJ1-1; 7 nucleotides match TRBD1. This CDR3 comprises 14 residues. Per the germline V gene, CDR1 is MGHRA and CDR2 is YSYEKL. J gave up 6 bases and V 3 bases, and 7 bases lay outside the gene matches. CDR3 amino acids: CASSQTLGQSEAFF. The CDR3, as DNA: TGCGCCAGCAGCCAGACACTGGGACAGTCTGAAGCTTTCTTT.

The chain recombines TRBV13 with TRBJ1-3; no clear D. The CDR3 length is 14 residues. Germline V gene lookup returns CDR1 PRHDT and CDR2 FYEKMQ (reference sequence). Trimming removed 4 bases from V and 0 bases from J, with 7 bases in between. The CDR3 bases are TGTGCCAGCAGCTCTAGATCCTCTGGAAACACCATATATTTT. It yields the protein CASSSRSSGNTIYF.

V is TRBV2 and J is TRBJ2-3, with a tentative D call TRBD2 (7 bases). CDR1 and CDR2 (germline): SNHLY, FYNNEI. Trimming removed 6 bases at V and 3 bases at J, with 13 bases between. This CDR3 region has 14 residues. DNA of the CDR3: TGTGCCAGCAGGAGGGGGGGCAGGACAGATACGCAGTATTTT. Translated: CASRRGGRTDTQYF.

This clone came up once. Other nucleotide sequences in the sample specify the same CDR3. This chain joins TRBV18 and TRBJ1-1; 8 bases fit TRBD1. Germline CDR1 and CDR2: KGHSH and LQKENI. The V and J ends lost 4 bases and 2 bases, in that order; junction bases with no gene match: 3. The CDR3 extends over 14 amino acids. DNA for the CDR3: TGTGCCAGCTCACTTGGACAGGGTAACACTGAAGCTTTCTTT. Its translation: CASSLGQGNTEAFF.

The chain carries TRBV25-1 and TRBJ2-7; D remains ambiguous. The CDR3 has 11 amino acids. Per the germline V gene, CDR1 is MGHDK and CDR2 is SYGVNS. V was clipped by 6 bases and J by 4 bases, with 7 bases between them. The CDR3 loop reads CASSFYYEQYF. CDR3 bases: TGTGCCAGCAGCTTTTATTACGAGCAGTACTTC.

The J gene is TRBJ2-5, the V gene TRBV2, with D possibly matching TRBD2 (6 bases). Per the germline V gene, CDR1 is SNHLY and CDR2 is FYNNEI. The CDR3 is made up of 15 amino acids. Trimming took 4 bases from V and 5 from J, leaving 17 bases between them. The chain's CDR3 is CASSALWGVGETQYF. The CDR3 DNA reads as TGTGCCAGCAGTGCCTTATGGGGGGTGGGCGAGACCCAGTACTTC.

The chain joins TRBV30 to TRBJ2-5; 11 nucleotides match TRBD2. This CDR3 spans 14 amino acids. Trimming took 8 bases from V and 5 from J; bases not matched to a gene: 10. CDR1 and CDR2 (germline): GTSNPN, SVGIG (reference sequence). CDR3 sequence: CAHLTSGTMETQYF. The CDR3 bases are TGTGCCCATCTGACTAGCGGGACTATGGAGACCCAGTACTTC.

The J gene is TRBJ2-1, the V gene TRBV18; no firm D call. V lost 6 bases to trimming and J lost 2 bases, with 17 bases between them. CDR1 and CDR2 (germline): KGHSH, LQKENI. This CDR3 comprises 16 residues. CDR3 in DNA: TGTGCCAGCTCCCCCCCCGCCCTCAGGACCTACAATGAGCAGTTCTTC. Translating gives CASSPPALRTYNEQFF.

The table lists this clone with a few counts. The chain is built from TRBV5-1 and TRBJ2-5; TRBD1 matches 8 bases. Matching the DNA end better, TRBJ2-7 makes the J call doubtful. The germline CDR1 and CDR2 sequences are SGHRS and YFSETQ. The CDR3 contains 15 residues. The CDR3 reads CASSLEPGGRYEQYF. CDR3 DNA sequence: TGCGCCAGCAGCTTGGAGCCAGGGGGCAGGTACGAGCAGTACTTC.

This chain joins TRBV30 and TRBJ1-2, with D possibly matching TRBD1 (6 bases). Trimming took 3 bases from V and 4 from J, leaving 18 bases between them. This CDR3 spans 15 amino acids. Germline values: CDR1 GTSNPN, CDR2 SVGIG (reference sequence). The CDR3 sequence: CAWSARTTGFYGYTF. In DNA, the CDR3 is TGTGCCTGGAGCGCTCGAACAACAGGGTTCTATGGCTACACCTTC. Variable domain in full (rest from reference TRBV30 and TRBJ1-2): SQTIHQWPATLVQPVGSPLSLECTVEGTSNPNLYWYRQAAGRGLQLLFYSVGIGQISSEVPQNLSASRPQDRQFILSSKKLLLSDSGFYLCAWSARTTGFYGYTFGSGTRLTVV.

The V and J genes are TRBV28 and TRBJ2-6; 8 nucleotides match TRBD2. V shed 7 bases, J shed 0 bases, and the junction held 8 bases outside the gene matches. The CDR3 runs 17 residues. The germline gives CDR1 MDHEN, CDR2 SYDVKM. This chain's CDR3 is CASTCHAGGSGANVLTF. The DNA for the CDR3 is TGTGCCAGCACCTGCCACGCGGGGGGCTCTGGGGCCAACGTCCTGACTTTC.